Shown below are 19 T cell receptor beta chains from a single sample sequenced in a study of PD-1 blockade in classical Hodgkin lymphoma. The repertoire was sequenced with immunoSEQ multiplex PCR; TCRdb's copy has only in-frame clones and lacks some. The data contain under 20,000 clones, around 86% of them singletons. Every patient had relapsed following autologous stem cell transplantation, and cohorts differed in brentuximab vedotin exposure. The source material was peripheral blood mononuclear cells (PBMCs), sampled before the second cycle of nivolumab. Every receptor here comes from a human donor with classical Hodgkin lymphoma.

As concerns this clone: At one boundary the junction diverges from the germline segment, which might be a read error. The CDR3 here is CASSLRKYETQYF. Written as DNA, the CDR3 is TGTGCTAGCAGCTTGAGGAAGTATGAGACCCAGTACTTC. V is TRBV7-7 and J is TRBJ2-5; D is unclear. The CDR3 sequence is 13 residues long. The V gene's germline CDR1 is SSHAT and CDR2 FNYEAQ (reference sequence).

This clone was seen only a few times. The genes are TRBV7-8 and TRBJ1-4; D remains ambiguous. V gave up 0 bases and J gave up 16 bases, with 15 bases separating them. The CDR3 has 13 amino acids. Per the germline V gene, CDR1 is SGHVS and CDR2 is FQNEAQ. The CDR3 bases are TGTGCCAGCAGCTTAGCGGTCGGCTACCCGGAGTTTTTT. Translating gives CASSLAVGYPEFF.

This clone is a singleton in its sample. This chain uses TRBV5-5 with TRBJ2-7, with TRBD1 identical over 8 bases. Trimming took 1 base from V and 3 from J; bases not matched to a gene: 6. The CDR3 is 15 amino acids. Per germline, CDR1 SGHKS and CDR2 YYEKEE (reference sequence). The CDR3 region is CASSLKGTGGYEQYF. The CDR3 DNA is TGTGCCAGCAGCTTGAAGGGGACAGGTGGCTACGAGCAGTACTTC.

This clone was recorded only once. The rearrangement joins TRBV7-8 to TRBJ2-5, with D perhaps matching TRBD2 (5 bases). Trimming took 5 bases from V and 5 from J, leaving 9 bases between them. Germline-derived CDR1 and CDR2 are SGHVS and FQNEAQ. The CDR3 is 12 residues long. The DNA of the CDR3 is TGTGCCAGCAGCGACTACGGGGAGACCCAGTACTTC. Translating it yields CASSDYGETQYF.

The V gene is TRBV5-6, the J gene TRBJ1-5, with D tentatively TRBD1 (6 bases). With 0 bases removed from V and 3 bases from J, the gap between germline ends came to 19 bases. This CDR3 has 18 residues. Germline CDR1 is SGHDT and CDR2 is YYEEEE. In DNA, the CDR3 is TGTGCCAGCAGCTTGGCGGAGTCAGGGGATGATAACAATCAGCCCCAGCATTTT. Protein product: CASSLAESGDDNNQPQHF.

This clone was recorded only once. The chain combines TRBV5-1 with TRBJ1-2; no clear D. Germline V gene sequence: CDR1 SGHRS, CDR2 YFSETQ. The CDR3 totals 12 residues. Trimming removed 0 bases at V and 8 bases at J, with 8 bases between. The CDR3, as DNA: TGCGCCAGCAGCTTGGAGCGAGGGGGCTACACCTTC. It translates to CASSLERGGYTF.

This clone was recorded once. The chain joins TRBV9 to TRBJ1-2, with D possibly matching TRBD1 (5 bases). V was cut by 6 bases and J by 2 bases, with 17 bases left in between. Germline CDR1 reads SGDLS; CDR2 reads YYNGEE. The CDR3 covers 15 residues. The chain's CDR3 is CASNFTGEGNYGYTF. The CDR3 DNA sequence: TGTGCCAGCAACTTCACGGGGGAGGGCAACTATGGCTACACCTTC.

This clone has just one count. This sequence joins TRBV25-1 and TRBJ2-7, with 8 positions matching TRBD1. This CDR3 spans 14 amino acids. The germline gives CDR1 MGHDK, CDR2 SYGVNS. J lost 2 bases, V lost 4 bases, and 4 bases had no gene match. CDR3: CASSVETGAYEQYF. The DNA for the CDR3 is TGTGCCAGCAGTGTAGAGACAGGGGCCTACGAGCAGTACTTC.

This clone showed up just once. The chain has TRBV5-1 and TRBJ1-1, with 9 positions matching TRBD1. Germline CDR1 is SGHRS and CDR2 is YFSETQ. V was clipped by 4 bases and J by 4 bases; unmatched bases: 8. The CDR3 runs to 15 residues. The CDR3 sequence is CASSRTGGEGTEAFF. CDR3 in DNA: TGCGCCAGCAGCCGTACAGGGGGCGAAGGCACTGAAGCTTTCTTT.

V is TRBV5-1 and J is TRBJ2-5; 10 nucleotides agree with TRBD2. There are 16 residues in the CDR3. The junction had 7 bases not matched to a gene; V was cut back by 0 bases and J by 5 bases. Germline V CDR1 and CDR2: SGHRS, YFSETQ. CDR3 sequence reads: CASSLGASGGGETQYF. Here the CDR3 DNA reads TGCGCCAGCAGCTTGGGGGCTAGCGGGGGCGGTGAGACCCAGTACTTC.

The gene calls are TRBV6-6 and TRBJ1-2; the D gene is possibly TRBD1 (6 bases). Trimming pared 5 bases from V and 10 bases from J, leaving 17 bases between. Germline loops: CDR1 MNHNY, CDR2 SVGAGI (reference sequence). The CDR3 is 13 residues long. CDR3 nucleotide sequence: TGTGCCAGCAGTGCCCATCCCAACAGGGACTACACCTTC. Its protein product is CASSAHPNRDYTF.

This chain links TRBV7-9 with TRBJ1-1, with no clear D. From germline, CDR1 is SEHNR and CDR2 FQNEAQ (reference sequence). CDR3 length: 13 residues. V shed 2 bases and J shed 5 bases, with 9 bases lying between them. The CDR3 here is CASSLFTGTEAFF. The CDR3 bases are TGTGCCAGCAGCTTATTCACGGGGACTGAAGCTTTCTTT.

This clone has just one count. This rearrangement joins TRBV5-1 to TRBJ1-1, with 7 positions matching TRBD1. From germline, CDR1 is SGHRS and CDR2 YFSETQ. V shed 0 bases, J shed 6 bases, and the junction held 5 bases outside the gene matches. The CDR3 has 14 residues. The DNA of the CDR3 is TGCGCCAGCAGCTTGGAGGGGGCTGCAGCTGAAGCTTTCTTT. This translates into CASSLEGAAAEAFF.

V gene TRBV5-1 combines with J gene TRBJ2-2; D unresolved. This CDR3 region has 16 residues. Germline V gene lookup returns CDR1 SGHRS and CDR2 YFSETQ. Trimming left V 4 bases short and J 1 base short, with 14 bases between. The CDR3 nucleotides are TGCGCCAGCAGCCCTGCTAACTCAGGGAACACCGGGGAGCTGTTTTTT. It is translated as CASSPANSGNTGELFF.

The chain carries TRBV5-5 and TRBJ2-5; D is perhaps TRBD1 (6 bases). V dropped 4 bases and J dropped 14 bases, with 21 bases sitting between them. Germline V gene sequence: CDR1 SGHKS, CDR2 YYEKEE (reference sequence). The CDR3 has 13 residues. CDR3 residues: CASSLDISGGPYF. The CDR3 region has the DNA TGTGCCAGCAGCCTGGACATTTCTGGGGGCCCATACTTC.

This clone is a singleton in its sample. The J gene is TRBJ2-3, the V gene TRBV4-1; D tentatively fits TRBD1 or TRBD2 (5 bases each). CDR3 length equals 15 residues. With 7 bases removed from V and 0 bases from J, the gap between germline ends came to 14 bases. The germline V gene encodes CDR1 MGHRA and CDR2 YSYEKL. The CDR3 region has the DNA TGCGCCAGCACCCTCGGGACGGAAAGCACAGATACGCAGTATTTT. Its protein product is CASTLGTESTDTQYF.

V usage is TRBV4-2 and J usage is TRBJ2-5; D remains unclear. V lost 0 bases to trimming and J lost 5 bases, with 4 bases between them. Germline CDR1 and CDR2: LGHNA and YNFKEQ. The CDR3 is 12 amino acids. Here the CDR3 reads CASSQEGETQYF. Here the CDR3 DNA reads TGTGCCAGCAGCCAAGAAGGGGAGACCCAGTACTTC.

CDR3: CASSLASGGPTDTQYF. The DNA for the CDR3 is TGCGCCAGCAGCTTGGCTAGCGGGGGGCCCACAGATACGCAGTATTTT. The chain recombines TRBV5-1 with TRBJ2-3; TRBD2 matches 11 bases. Germline values: CDR1 SGHRS, CDR2 YFSETQ. The CDR3 totals 16 residues. V lost 0 bases to trimming and J lost 2 bases; unmatched junction nucleotides: 2.

This chain uses TRBV4-3 with TRBJ2-4, with 10 bases fitting TRBD2. CDR3 length: 18 amino acids. After removal of 1 base from V and 8 bases from J, the junction contained 14 bases not matched to a gene. CDR1 and CDR2 (germline): LGHNA, YSLEER. The CDR3, as DNA: TGCGCCAGCAGCCAAGGTTTGGCTAGCGGGGGTGTAGGGTACATTCAGTACTTC. Amino acid sequence: CASSQGLASGGVGYIQYF.